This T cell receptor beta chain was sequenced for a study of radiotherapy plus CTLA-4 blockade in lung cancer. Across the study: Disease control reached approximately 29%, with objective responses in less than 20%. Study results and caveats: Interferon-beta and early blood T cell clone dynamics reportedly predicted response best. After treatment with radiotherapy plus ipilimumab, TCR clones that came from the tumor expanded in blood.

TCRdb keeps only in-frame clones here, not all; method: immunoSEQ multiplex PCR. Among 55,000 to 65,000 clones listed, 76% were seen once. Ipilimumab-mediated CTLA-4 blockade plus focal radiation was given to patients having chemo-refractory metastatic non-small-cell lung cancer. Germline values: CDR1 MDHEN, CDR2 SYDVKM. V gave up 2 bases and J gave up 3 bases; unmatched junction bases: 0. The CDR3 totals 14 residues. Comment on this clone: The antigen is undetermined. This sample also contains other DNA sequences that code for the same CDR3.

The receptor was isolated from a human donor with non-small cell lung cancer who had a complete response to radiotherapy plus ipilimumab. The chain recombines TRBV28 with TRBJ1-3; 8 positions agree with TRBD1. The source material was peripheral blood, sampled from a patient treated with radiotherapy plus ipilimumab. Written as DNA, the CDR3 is TGTGCCAGCAGTTTAGACAGGGGTGGAAACACCATATATTTT. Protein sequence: CASSLDRGGNTIYF.